The entry below gives a single T cell receptor beta chain sequence along with its context. Its antigen is not known. The sample belongs to a study of T cell repertoires in cytomegalovirus infection. Whole-study findings and limits: The ex vivo response was dominated by HLA-C-restricted CMV-specific TCR beta clonotypes. Totalled public TCR beta family frequency picked out people who carried CMV plus the relevant HLA.

Germline CDR1 reads SGHVT; CDR2 reads SQSDAQ. Trimming pared 5 bases from V and 0 bases from J, leaving 16 bases between. The CDR3 has 17 residues. A single record per CDR3 protein comes from TCRdb applying MiXCR to the reads. Among approximately 200,000 distinct CDR3 sequences, 28% were seen once, and the ten largest hold about 31%. The sequenced sample was PBMCs. This chain links TRBV7-4 with TRBJ1-4; the D gene is possibly TRBD1 (5 bases). The clonotype originates from a human donor in good health (CMV status not recorded). Some clones in this sample may be carry-over from other donors' samples. CDR3 region: CASSPEWDVATNEKLFF. The CDR3 coding sequence is TGTGCCAGCAGCCCAGAGTGGGACGTCGCAACTAATGAAAAACTGTTTTTT.